The 15 T cell receptor beta chains given below trace back to one sample, sequenced in a study of blood T cell repertoires in COVID-19. Sequencing used immunoSEQ multiplex PCR; TCRdb keeps in-frame clones, though not all of them. The sample contains roughly 300,000 clones, roughly 90% of which appear only once. The source material was peripheral blood. These receptors were taken from a man aged 18 to 30 who had recovered from COVID-19.

The J gene is TRBJ2-7, the V gene TRBV7-8, with TRBD2 matching 8 bases. Trimming at V came to 0 bases and at J to 5 bases, leaving 12 bases not matched to a gene. Per germline, CDR1 SGHVS and CDR2 FQNEAQ. The CDR3 is 17 residues long. The CDR3: CASSLAWSSGARDEQYF. CDR3 nucleotide sequence: TGTGCCAGCAGCTTAGCGTGGAGTAGCGGGGCCAGGGACGAGCAGTACTTC.

The J gene is TRBJ1-1, the V gene TRBV18; 9 nucleotides agree with TRBD1. Germline CDR1 reads KGHSH; CDR2 reads LQKENI. The CDR3 extends over 13 amino acids. V lost 6 bases to trimming and J lost 4 bases; unmatched junction nucleotides: 3. The CDR3 loop reads CASSSDRGTEAFF. CDR3 bases: TGTGCCAGCTCGTCGGACAGGGGCACTGAAGCTTTCTTT.

This clone was recorded a few times. This chain links TRBV19 with TRBJ1-2; D may be TRBD1 (5 bases). CDR1 is LNHDA and CDR2 is SQIVND in the germline V gene (reference sequence). V was trimmed by 7 bases and J by 5 bases, leaving 11 bases between them. This CDR3 has 12 residues. The CDR3 protein is CASKETDYGYTF. CDR3 nucleotides: TGTGCCAGTAAGGAGACAGATTATGGCTACACCTTC.

The V and J genes are TRBV5-1 and TRBJ2-7; 12 nucleotides line up with TRBD2. J was trimmed by 0 bases and V by 1 base; bases with no gene match: 5. The CDR3 is 17 amino acids. Germline CDR1 SGHRS, CDR2 YFSETQ. Here the CDR3 DNA reads TGCGCCAGCAGCTTGCTGACTAGCGGGGGAAGCTCCTACGAGCAGTACTTC. Protein sequence: CASSLLTSGGSSYEQYF. The whole variable domain, remainder taken from reference TRBV5-1 and TRBJ2-7, is KAGVTQTPRYLIKTRGQQVTLSCSPISGHRSVSWYQQTPGQGLQFLFEYFSETQRNKGNFPGRFSGRQFSNSRSEMNVSTLELGDSALYLCASSLLTSGGSSYEQYFGPGTRLTVT.

The chain couples TRBV25-1 to TRBJ1-3, with D perhaps TRBD1 (6 bases). Germline V lookup: CDR1 MGHDK, CDR2 SYGVNS. V lost 8 bases and J 0 bases, leaving 17 bases between the germline ends. CDR3 size: 16 residues. This CDR3 is CASGPTGQHSGNTIYF. For the CDR3, the DNA is TGTGCCAGCGGGCCGACAGGACAACACTCTGGAAACACCATATATTTT.

Concerning this clone itself: Within the sample, other DNA sequences also encode this same CDR3. This chain uses TRBV27 with TRBJ1-5; tentative D call: TRBD1 (5 bases). The V end lost 3 bases, the J end lost 6 bases, and 9 bases lay between the germline ends. This CDR3 comprises 13 residues. Germline CDR1 and CDR2: MNHEY and SMNVEV (reference sequence). The CDR3 nucleotides are TGTGCCAGCAGTTTTCGGGGGGGTCAGCCCCAGCATTTT. Amino acid sequence: CASSFRGGQPQHF.

The chain employs TRBV3-1 (or the pseudogene TRBV3-2) and TRBJ1-1; D is undetermined. V dropped 6 bases and J dropped 5 bases, with 7 bases sitting between them. CDR1 and CDR2 from the germline V gene are LGHDT and YNNKEL (reference sequence). The CDR3 has 11 residues. CDR3 in DNA: TGTGCCAGCAGTAGAACGACTGAAGCTTTCTTT. It encodes CASSRTTEAFF.

V usage is TRBV9 and J usage is TRBJ2-3; 8 bases fit TRBD2. In germline, CDR1 is SGDLS, CDR2 YYNGEE. The CDR3 is 15 amino acids. Trimming cost V 1 base and J 2 bases; bases outside gene matches: 3. CDR3 bases: TGTGCCAGCAGCGTAAGCGGGGGAGACACAGATACGCAGTATTTT. This encodes CASSVSGGDTDTQYF.

The genes are TRBV30 and TRBJ2-2, with 10 bases aligning to TRBD2. Germline lookup yields CDR1 GTSNPN and CDR2 SVGIG (reference sequence). The CDR3 sequence is 18 residues long. V was clipped by 4 bases and J by 6 bases; unmatched bases: 17. CDR3 amino acids: CAWTRGASGSRGAGELFF. The CDR3 DNA sequence: TGTGCCTGGACCCGAGGGGCTAGCGGGAGCCGCGGTGCCGGGGAGCTGTTTTTT. Variable domain in full (rest from reference TRBV30 and TRBJ2-2): SQTIHQWPATLVQPVGSPLSLECTVEGTSNPNLYWYRQAAGRGLQLLFYSVGIGQISSEVPQNLSASRPQDRQFILSSKKLLLSDSGFYLCAWTRGASGSRGAGELFFGEGSRLTVL.

The chain couples TRBV6-5 to TRBJ1-2; TRBD1 is a possible D gene (5 bases). The V gene's germline CDR1 is MNHEY and CDR2 SVGAGI. V was cut by 6 bases and J by 3 bases, with 14 bases left in between. The CDR3 extends over 14 amino acids. This chain's CDR3 is CASSLPGGDYGYTF. The CDR3 nucleotides are TGTGCCAGCAGCCTACCGGGGGGGGACTATGGCTACACCTTC.

Only one count was recorded for this clone. V and J are TRBV6-5 and TRBJ2-3; TRBD2 aligns across 9 bases. Unmatched junction bases numbered 8, after V lost 0 bases and J lost 7 bases. The germline gives CDR1 MNHEY, CDR2 SVGAGI. This CDR3 has 16 amino acids. The CDR3 region is CASSYSRSGGTHTQYF. The DNA for the CDR3 is TGTGCCAGCAGTTACTCGAGGAGCGGGGGGACACATACGCAGTATTTT.

This clone was detected a few times. The rearrangement links TRBV23-1 to TRBJ1-5, with a possible D match to TRBD1 (6 bases). TRBV23-1 is an ORF, with its function uncertain. V was trimmed by 2 bases and J by 6 bases, leaving 17 bases between them. This CDR3 has 16 amino acids. The DNA for the CDR3 is TGCGCCAGCAGTCAAAGGGACAAGGGAGGGTGTCAGCCCCAGCATTTT. Translated, it gives CASSQRDKGGCQPQHF.

The rearrangement joins TRBV18 to TRBJ1-6; tentatively, D is TRBD1 (6 bases). The V end was cut by 4 bases, the J end by 6 bases, with 7 bases between. The CDR3 loop spans 13 amino acids. Germline V gene lookup returns CDR1 KGHSH and CDR2 LQKENI. CDR3 loop: CASSRDTNSPLHF. CDR3 nucleotides: TGTGCCAGCTCACGGGACACTAATTCACCCCTCCACTTT.

V is TRBV14 and J is TRBJ2-7, with unresolved D. Germline V CDR1 and CDR2: SGHDN, FVKESK. The CDR3 is made up of 14 amino acids. V was pared by 0 bases and J by 4 bases, with 10 bases between. The CDR3 bases are TGTGCCAGCAGCCAAGATCTTATGAGATACGAGCAGTACTTC. Its protein product is CASSQDLMRYEQYF.

This chain links TRBV19 with TRBJ1-5, with D possibly being TRBD1 (5 bases). CDR3 length equals 14 residues. The ends were cut back, 7 bases at V and 5 bases at J, with 15 bases in the middle. Looked up from germline, CDR1 is LNHDA and CDR2 is SQIVND (reference sequence). The CDR3: CASISGASDQPQHF. The CDR3 nucleotides read TGTGCCAGTATCAGTGGGGCCTCGGATCAGCCCCAGCATTTT.